This passage covers 11 T cell receptor beta chains from one sample sequenced in a study of blood T cell repertoires in COVID-19. The data were produced by immunoSEQ multiplex PCR, yet TCRdb's version contains in-frame clones alone and is incomplete. The data show around 140,000 clones, around 81% seen once. The sequenced sample consisted of peripheral blood. These receptors were taken from a woman aged 55-70 years with active or convalescent COVID-19.

The chain employs TRBV6-5 and TRBJ1-2, with 7 bases aligning to TRBD1. The CDR3 is 10 residues long. After removal of 8 bases from V and 14 bases from J, the junction contained 8 bases not matched to a gene. The V gene's germline CDR1 is MNHEY and CDR2 SVGAGI. The CDR3 is CASGPGGQTF. The CDR3 DNA reads as TGTGCCAGCGGACCAGGGGGTCAGACCTTC.

This chain connects TRBV27 to TRBJ2-5; a weak D match, TRBD2 (6 bases). Germline V gene sequence: CDR1 MNHEY, CDR2 SMNVEV (reference sequence). This CDR3 is built from 13 residues. Between the trimmed V and J ends, which lost 4 bases and 7 bases, there was a span of 13 bases. This CDR3 reads CASSWSGVGTQYF. The DNA for the CDR3 is TGTGCCAGCAGTTGGTCGGGGGTCGGGACCCAGTACTTC.

This clone was observed a single time. The V gene is TRBV13, the J gene TRBJ1-2; 11 positions agree with TRBD1. The CDR3 covers 14 residues. The junction had 7 bases not matched to a gene; V was cut back by 6 bases and J by 7 bases. Germline V CDR1 and CDR2: PRHDT, FYEKMQ (reference sequence). The CDR3 nucleotides read TGTGCCAGCAGTCTTACCGGGACAGGGGGTGGCTACACCTTC. Its translation: CASSLTGTGGGYTF.

This chain joins TRBV7-9 and TRBJ2-2; perhaps TRBD2 as D (5 bases). Germline lookup yields CDR1 SEHNR and CDR2 FQNEAQ (reference sequence). V gave up 1 base and J gave up 4 bases, with 10 bases separating them. This CDR3 has 15 residues. CDR3 amino acids: CASSLGETRTGELFF. CDR3 nucleotides: TGTGCCAGCAGCTTAGGGGAGACCCGCACCGGGGAGCTGTTTTTT.

The rearrangement uses TRBV10-2 and TRBJ2-3; the D gene is possibly TRBD1 (5 bases). V dropped 4 bases and J dropped 2 bases, with 16 bases sitting between them. Germline V gene data show CDR1 as WSHSY and CDR2 as SAAADI. The CDR3 contains 16 residues. DNA for the CDR3: TGCGCCAGCAGTGTAGGACACCCGCGGAACACAGATACGCAGTATTTT. Translation: CASSVGHPRNTDTQYF.

The V gene is TRBV12-3 or TRBV12-4, the J gene TRBJ2-7; unclear D gene. The V end was cut by 1 base, the J end by 4 bases, with 5 bases between. This CDR3 contains 12 residues. CDR3 protein: CASSLERYEQYF. CDR3 nucleotides: TGTGCCAGCAGTTTAGAGCGATACGAGCAGTACTTC.

CDR3 DNA sequence: TGTGCCAGCTCATCCCCGGGACAGGGGTCAGGAGAGACCCAGTACTTC. It is translated as CASSSPGQGSGETQYF. The rearrangement joins TRBV18 to TRBJ2-5, with 10 bases identical to TRBD1. This CDR3 is 16 amino acids long. J lost 4 bases, V lost 5 bases, and 10 bases had no gene match. In germline, CDR1 is KGHSH, CDR2 LQKENI.

This chain connects TRBV11-3 to TRBJ1-2; D not resolved. The V gene's germline CDR1 is SGHNT and CDR2 YENEEA. With 2 bases removed from V and 2 bases from J, the gap between germline ends came to 12 bases. The CDR3 spans 15 residues. The CDR3 DNA follows: TGTGCCAGCAGCTTATCGAACACAGAAAACTATGGCTACACCTTC. This gives the protein CASSLSNTENYGYTF.

CDR3 bases: TGTGCCATCATGGCTAGCGGGAGGTACGAGCAGTACTTC. Amino acids: CAIMASGRYEQYF. The chain uses TRBV10-3 and TRBJ2-7; 11 positions match TRBD2. V was pared by 7 bases and J by 4 bases, with 3 bases of the junction left unmatched. The CDR3 covers 13 residues. Germline CDR1 ENHRY, CDR2 SYGVKD.

The chain combines TRBV5-1 with TRBJ2-7, with 9 bases identical to TRBD1. Unmatched junction bases numbered 4, after V lost 3 bases and J lost 0 bases. The CDR3 runs 15 residues. CDR1 is SGHRS, CDR2 YFSETQ, per germline. CDR3 amino acids: CASSWQGQGSYEQYF. DNA for the CDR3: TGCGCCAGCAGCTGGCAGGGACAGGGCTCCTACGAGCAGTACTTC.

The chain employs TRBV5-4 and TRBJ2-1; TRBD2 matches 7 bases. Germline loops: CDR1 SGHNT, CDR2 YYREEE (reference sequence). The junction had 10 bases not matched to a gene; V was cut back by 4 bases and J by 3 bases. The CDR3 totals 16 residues. This CDR3 reads CASSIPFGGSYNEQFF. In DNA, the CDR3 is TGTGCCAGCAGCATCCCCTTTGGCGGGAGCTACAATGAGCAGTTCTTC.